These 30 T cell receptor beta chains share one sample of origin, sequenced in a study of blood T cell repertoires in COVID-19. The method was immunoSEQ multiplex PCR; TCRdb's version includes in-frame clones alone and lacks a portion of them. The sample shows a few hundred thousand clones, just over 85% of them seen only once. Material for sequencing was PBMCs or T cells enriched from blood (not recorded which). Receptor source: a woman aged 40 to 50 with acute COVID-19.

The V call is TRBV28, the J call TRBJ2-5, with 9 bases fitting TRBD2. The J segment lost 5 bases and the V segment lost 8 bases, leaving 3 bases of the junction unmatched. The CDR3 loop spans 12 amino acids. Germline assignment: CDR1 MDHEN and CDR2 SYDVKM. CDR3 region: CASSAGGETQYF. The CDR3 DNA follows: TGTGCCAGCTCCGCGGGAGGGGAGACCCAGTACTTC.

The chain has TRBV11-2 and TRBJ1-2, with 10 bases lining up with TRBD1. CDR1 and CDR2 from the germline V gene are SGHAT and FQNNGV. The CDR3 length is 13 residues. V shed 3 bases and J 10 bases; nucleotides not matched to a gene: 5. The CDR3 protein is CASSFEGQGYYTF. The DNA for the CDR3 is TGTGCCAGCAGCTTCGAGGGACAGGGGTACTACACCTTC.

This chain connects TRBV9 to TRBJ2-1; D possibly corresponds to TRBD2 (6 bases). This CDR3 comprises 16 residues. With 0 bases removed from V and 2 bases from J, the gap between germline ends came to 12 bases. Germline assignment: CDR1 SGDLS and CDR2 YYNGEE. CDR3 nucleotides: TGTGCCAGCAGCGTAGACGGGAGCCAGACCTACAATGAGCAGTTCTTC. Encoded protein: CASSVDGSQTYNEQFF. The complete variable domain, with remaining parts taken from reference TRBV9 and TRBJ2-1, reads DSGVTQTPKHLITATGQRVTLRCSPRSGDLSVYWYQQSLDQGLQFLIQYYNGEERAKGNILERFSAQQFPDLHSELNLSSLELGDSALYFCASSVDGSQTYNEQFFGPGTRLTVL.

This clone was seen only a few times. The chain couples TRBV6-4 to TRBJ2-3; 13 bases are a match to TRBD2. CDR1 is MRHNA and CDR2 is SNTAGT in the germline V gene. The CDR3 has 16 amino acids. The ends lost 3 bases at V and 2 bases at J; junction bases unmatched: 2. The CDR3 bases are TGTGCCAGCAGTGAAGGACTAGCGGGAGTCACAGATACGCAGTATTTT. Protein sequence: CASSEGLAGVTDTQYF.

The V call is TRBV29-1, the J call TRBJ2-5, with a weak D call TRBD1 (6 bases). The CDR3 length is 14 residues. In germline, CDR1 is SQVTM, CDR2 ANQGSEA. V lost 4 bases and J lost 6, with 18 bases in between. CDR3 loop: CSVGPPRGAKTQYF. In nucleotides, the CDR3 is TGCAGCGTTGGCCCCCCCAGGGGCGCGAAGACCCAGTACTTC.

The rearrangement uses TRBV12-3 or TRBV12-4 and TRBJ1-2; possible D gene TRBD1, 6 bases. This CDR3 contains 13 residues. The V and J ends lost 1 base and 6 bases respectively, with 9 bases between them. The CDR3 here is CASSLVGGHGYTF. CDR3 coding DNA: TGTGCCAGCAGTTTAGTAGGGGGTCATGGCTACACCTTC.

The chain combines TRBV5-4 with TRBJ1-2; 9 bases are a match to TRBD1. The CDR3 length is 16 residues. V dropped 0 bases and J dropped 8; count of bases not matched to a gene: 11. Germline values: CDR1 SGHNT, CDR2 YYREEE (reference sequence). The CDR3 DNA sequence: TGTGCCAGCAGCTTGGACAGGGGGCGCGCATTGGGAGGCTACACCTTC. It codes for CASSLDRGRALGGYTF.

This chain connects TRBV28 to TRBJ1-1; D remains ambiguous. V was trimmed by 6 bases and J by 0 bases, leaving 8 bases between them. Germline CDR1 is MDHEN and CDR2 is SYDVKM. This CDR3 has 13 residues. DNA for the CDR3: TGTGCCAGCAGGGCAGTCCTGAACACTGAAGCTTTCTTT. Its translation: CASRAVLNTEAFF. Together with reference TRBV28 and TRBJ1-1, the CDR3 gives the full variable domain: DVKVTQSSRYLVKRTGEKVFLECVQDMDHENMFWYRQDPGLGLRLIYFSYDVKMKEKGDIPEGYSVSREKKERFSLILESASTNQTSMYLCASRAVLNTEAFFGQGTRLTVV.

The rearrangement links TRBV6-2 or TRBV6-3 to TRBJ1-6; TRBD1 matches 7 bases. Germline V gene lookup returns CDR1 MNHEY and CDR2 SVGEGT. The CDR3 runs 15 residues. V lost 6 bases and J lost 7; bases outside the gene matches: 9. Here the CDR3 DNA reads TGTGCCAGCAGCCAGGGGGGGGCGCGGAATTCACCCCTCCACTTT. This sequence encodes CASSQGGARNSPLHF.

The CDR3 DNA sequence: TGTGCCAGCAGCGCTGAAGGCAGGGGACAGTTGGGTGGCTACACCTTC. It yields the protein CASSAEGRGQLGGYTF. The V gene is TRBV25-1, the J gene TRBJ1-2; 7 bases line up with TRBD1. Germline assignment: CDR1 MGHDK and CDR2 SYGVNS. The CDR3 length is 16 residues. The trim removed 6 bases at V and 7 bases at J, leaving 17 bases unmatched.

On this clone: This may come from a read error, since a much larger clone is one base off. CDR3 coding DNA: TGTGCCAGCAGCCCCGGGACAGGGGGCTACGAGCAGTACTTC. Translation gives CASSPGTGGYEQYF. The gene calls are TRBV11-2 and TRBJ2-7; 11 bases are a match to TRBD1. This CDR3 contains 14 residues. V shed 5 bases, J shed 3 bases, and the junction held 3 bases outside the gene matches. Germline loops: CDR1 SGHAT, CDR2 FQNNGV.

The V and J genes are TRBV19 and TRBJ2-7, with 7 bases identical to TRBD1. Losses at the gene ends were 3 bases for V and 3 bases for J; bases not matched to a gene: 8. The germline V gene has CDR1 LNHDA and CDR2 SQIVND (reference sequence). The CDR3 is 15 amino acids. The CDR3 region has the DNA TGTGCCAGTAGTATTCGCCTAACAGGGGACTACGAGCAGTACTTC. Amino acids: CASSIRLTGDYEQYF.

The rearrangement links TRBV6-5 to TRBJ2-3, with D hard to call. CDR3 length: 16 residues. Germline V gene lookup returns CDR1 MNHEY and CDR2 SVGAGI. Trimming removed 0 bases from V and 0 bases from J, with 10 bases in between. CDR3 protein: CASSYSRGVSTDTQYF. The CDR3, as DNA: TGTGCCAGCAGTTACTCGAGAGGTGTCAGCACAGATACGCAGTATTTT.

The CDR3 bases are TGTGCCAGCAGTACTAGCGGGTCCCTCTCTGGGGCCAACGTCCTGACTTTC. This codes for CASSTSGSLSGANVLTF. This chain joins TRBV28 and TRBJ2-6, with 9 positions matching TRBD2. V lost 5 bases and J lost 0; bases outside the gene matches: 5. The V gene's germline CDR1 is MDHEN and CDR2 SYDVKM. The CDR3 totals 17 residues.

This chain's CDR3 is CASSLALAGSANEQFF. In DNA form, the CDR3 reads TGTGCCAGCAGCTTAGCATTAGCGGGTTCCGCCAATGAGCAGTTCTTC. The rearrangement joins TRBV11-3 to TRBJ2-1, with TRBD2 identical over 7 bases. This CDR3 region has 16 residues. V shed 1 base, J shed 6 bases, and the junction held 9 bases outside the gene matches. Per the germline V gene, CDR1 is SGHNT and CDR2 is YENEEA. Filled out from reference TRBV11-3 and TRBJ2-1, the complete variable domain reads EAGVVQSPRYKIIEKKQPVAFWCNPISGHNTLYWYLQNLGQGPELLIRYENEEAVDDSQLPKDRFSAERLKGVDSTLKIQPAELGDSAVYLCASSLALAGSANEQFFGPGTRLTVL.

This clone has only one observation. The genes are TRBV9 and TRBJ2-3, with 8 bases fitting TRBD1. Germline trimming cut 3 bases from V and 2 bases from J; bases unmatched to any gene: 5. CDR1 and CDR2 from the germline V gene are SGDLS and YYNGEE. The CDR3 has 15 amino acids. The CDR3 is CASSDRGLHTDTQYF. CDR3 DNA: TGTGCCAGCAGCGACAGGGGGTTACACACAGATACGCAGTATTTT.

The gene calls are TRBV11-3 and TRBJ1-6; D call uncertain. The CDR3 has 14 residues. Germline V lookup: CDR1 SGHNT, CDR2 YENEEA. V gave up 6 bases and J gave up 6 bases, with 12 bases separating them. The CDR3 protein is CASRTGAINSPLHF. The CDR3 DNA follows: TGTGCCAGCAGAACCGGAGCGATTAATTCACCCCTCCACTTT.

The V and J genes are TRBV15 and TRBJ2-2; TRBD1 might be the D (6 bases). CDR3 length: 16 amino acids. The germline V gene has CDR1 LNHNV and CDR2 YYDKDF (reference sequence). V lost 0 bases, J lost 7 bases, and 15 bases lay in between. CDR3 loop: CATSRDTGIMGGELFF. The CDR3 DNA reads TGTGCCACCAGCAGAGATACAGGGATCATGGGCGGGGAGCTGTTTTTT. Variable domain in full (rest from reference TRBV15 and TRBJ2-2): DAMVIQNPRYQVTQFGKPVTLSCSQTLNHNVMYWYQQKSSQAPKLLFHYYDKDFNNEADTPDNFQSRRPNTSFCFLDIRSPGLGDTAMYLCATSRDTGIMGGELFFGEGSRLTVL.

This chain joins TRBV3-1 (or the pseudogene TRBV3-2) and TRBJ1-6; D remains ambiguous. Germline V CDR1 and CDR2: LGHDT, YNNKEL (reference sequence). Trimming removed 0 bases from V and 10 bases from J, with 16 bases in between. The CDR3 length is 16 residues. CDR3 amino acids: CASSQDPPGVVSPLHF. The CDR3 DNA follows: TGTGCCAGCAGCCAAGATCCCCCAGGCGTTGTATCACCCCTCCACTTT.

The chain has TRBV11-2 and TRBJ2-7; 7 positions match TRBD2. The germline V gene has CDR1 SGHAT and CDR2 FQNNGV. Unmatched junction bases numbered 19, after V lost 5 bases and J lost 3 bases. CDR3 length equals 18 residues. CDR3 region: CASSPIRGASGTVYEQYF. The DNA for the CDR3 is TGTGCCAGCAGCCCCATAAGAGGGGCTAGCGGTACAGTCTACGAGCAGTACTTC.

The chain joins TRBV5-1 to TRBJ1-1, with D perhaps TRBD1 (5 bases). This CDR3 has 14 residues. Trimming took 3 bases from V and 0 from J, leaving 9 bases between them. CDR1 SGHRS and CDR2 YFSETQ come from the germline V gene. This CDR3 reads CASSSTVMNTEAFF. CDR3 nucleotide sequence: TGCGCCAGCAGCTCGACAGTCATGAACACTGAAGCTTTCTTT.

The chain employs TRBV29-1 and TRBJ2-1, with 11 bases that match TRBD2. With V trimmed by 4 bases and J by 9 bases, 5 bases remained unmatched. The CDR3 is 13 amino acids. Germline V gene sequence: CDR1 SQVTM, CDR2 ANQGSEA. The CDR3 loop is CSVAPLAGVEQFF. For the CDR3, the DNA is TGCAGCGTTGCGCCACTAGCGGGAGTTGAGCAGTTCTTC.

This rearrangement joins TRBV3-1 (or the pseudogene TRBV3-2) to TRBJ2-7; 9 nucleotides align to TRBD2. This CDR3 comprises 19 residues. CDR1 is LGHDT and CDR2 is YNNKEL in the germline V gene (reference sequence). The V and J ends lost 2 bases and 2 bases, in that order; junction bases with no gene match: 16. CDR3 residues: CASSQKSPHSGRLPYEQYF. The DNA for the CDR3 is TGTGCCAGCAGCCAAAAGTCCCCCCACAGCGGGAGGCTTCCCTACGAGCAGTACTTC.

The V call is TRBV2, the J call TRBJ2-1; D remains unclear. Per germline, CDR1 SNHLY and CDR2 FYNNEI. CDR3 size: 12 residues. Trimming took 6 bases from V and 4 from J, leaving 7 bases between them. CDR3 sequence: CASRAEYNEQFF. Here the CDR3 DNA reads TGTGCCAGCAGGGCGGAATACAATGAGCAGTTCTTC.

As for this clone: Other DNA sequences of this sample code for an identical CDR3. This sequence joins TRBV5-1 and TRBJ1-1; maybe TRBD1 (5 bases). CDR1 and CDR2 (germline): SGHRS, YFSETQ. Trimming took 2 bases from V and 1 from J, leaving 6 bases between them. CDR3 length equals 13 residues. The CDR3 region is CASSFTGNTEAFF. The DNA of the CDR3 is TGCGCCAGCAGCTTCACAGGGAACACTGAAGCTTTCTTT.

The chain employs TRBV21-1 and TRBJ2-2; the table's D call, TRBD1, has no DNA check behind it. TRBV21-1 is classified as a pseudogene. CDR3 length: 14 amino acids. Written as DNA, the CDR3 is TGTGCCCGAAGACAGGGGGCGAACACCGGGGAGCTGTTTTTT. Translating it yields CARRQGANTGELFF.

This clone was picked up a small number of times. The gene calls are TRBV3-1 (or the pseudogene TRBV3-2) and TRBJ2-1, with D perhaps TRBD1 (5 bases). V gave up 2 bases and J gave up 7 bases, with 15 bases separating them. Germline V lookup: CDR1 LGHDT, CDR2 YNNKEL (reference sequence). The CDR3 length is 15 residues. CDR3 DNA: TGTGCCAGCAGCCAAAGGGGCACTACTTTGAATGAGCAGTTCTTC. Protein product: CASSQRGTTLNEQFF.

The chain joins TRBV24-1 to TRBJ2-3, with 9 bases aligning to TRBD2. CDR1 and CDR2 from the germline V gene are KGHDR and SFDVKD. CDR3 size: 15 residues. V dropped 6 bases and J dropped 4; count of bases not matched to a gene: 7. DNA of the CDR3: TGTGCCACCAGTTTAGCGGGAGCAGACGCAGATACGCAGTATTTT. Amino acid sequence: CATSLAGADADTQYF.

The CDR3 loop reads CASSQPGSPNSPLHF. The DNA of the CDR3 is TGCGCCAGCAGCCAACCGGGGAGCCCTAATTCACCCCTCCACTTT. The V gene is TRBV4-3, the J gene TRBJ1-6; D is unclear. V shed 2 bases and J shed 6 bases, with 11 bases lying between them. Looked up from germline, CDR1 is LGHNA and CDR2 is YSLEER. The CDR3 is 15 residues long.

The chain couples TRBV4-1 to TRBJ1-5; D uncertain. The CDR3 spans 14 residues. Per germline, CDR1 MGHRA and CDR2 YSYEKL. Trimming took 1 base from V and 2 from J, leaving 6 bases between them. Here the CDR3 reads CASSQGDRNQPQHF. The CDR3 nucleotides read TGCGCCAGCAGCCAAGGAGATCGCAATCAGCCCCAGCATTTT.